This T cell receptor beta chain was documented in a study of blood T cell repertoires in COVID-19. The wider study: The samples span acute and convalescent COVID-19 from the United States, Italy and Spain.

The CDR3 runs to 13 residues. The germline CDR1 and CDR2 sequences are LNHDA and SQIVND (reference sequence). V was pared by 10 bases and J by 1 base, with 2 bases of the junction left unmatched. Per the original data handling: Estimated nucleated cell counts came from reference gene primer amplification. Profiled with immunoSEQ multiplex PCR; TCRdb holds only in-frame clones, not every one. V, J and clone size are those of that table, while D and trimming were read from the DNA. The sample includes fewer than 350,000 clones, approximately 80% seen only once; the top ten take around 3.2%. The chain carries TRBV19 and TRBJ1-1; TRBD1 agrees at 11 bases. The TCR originated in a woman aged 60 to 75 with active or convalescent COVID-19. The sample consisted of peripheral blood. CDR3 coding DNA: TGTGCCACTGGGACAGGGGGGAACACTGAAGCTTTCTTT. Translated: CATGTGGNTEAFF.